One and the same sample provided the 21 T cell receptor beta chains below, sequenced in a study of vaccination effects on CD4 cells after COVID-19 (dated by TCRdb to between 2021 and 2024). In the ViraFEST assay, PBMC were stimulated with viral peptide pools, and TCR sequencing was then used to find antigen-specific CD4+ T cell clonotypes based on their expansion. After around 11 days of culture, CD4+ T cells were isolated with the EasySep CD4+ T cell isolation kit. Negative nucleocapsid antibody results before and after vaccination confirmed that the healthy vaccine recipients had no prior SARS-CoV-2 infection. The library was obtained by the immunoSEQ multiplex PCR assay. This immuneACCESS table, as held by TCRdb, lists in-frame sequences with V and J called but not all clones. Of the missing ones, under half trace to an unresolved V gene in checked studies; the others have no known cause. For this sample there are tens of thousands of clones; roughly 76% appear just once. The ten largest clonotypes hold 5% of the sample.

Antigens for these TCRs are unknown. The sample here was CD4+ T cells from PBMCs cultured with SARS-CoV-2 spike peptides, taken before COVID-19 vaccination. Reading the label with the study, this specimen's cell subset or site is: SARS-CoV-2 spike overlapping peptide pool stimulation. The receptors here all came from a human donor who received a COVID-19 vaccine.

This chain links TRBV6-4 with TRBJ2-3, with D maybe TRBD2 (6 bases). Trimming removed 0 bases at V and 1 base at J, with 11 bases between. Germline values: CDR1 MRHNA, CDR2 SNTAGT. There are 16 residues in the CDR3. CDR3 amino acids: CASSDSGGTGTDTQYF. In DNA, the CDR3 is TGTGCCAGCAGTGACTCGGGCGGGACGGGCACAGATACGCAGTATTTT.

The rearrangement uses TRBV3-1 (or the pseudogene TRBV3-2) and TRBJ2-1; 8 nucleotides line up with TRBD2. CDR1 is LGHDT and CDR2 is YNNKEL in the germline V gene (reference sequence). This CDR3 comprises 14 residues. The J segment lost 2 bases and the V segment lost 7 bases, leaving 4 bases of the junction unmatched. The CDR3 loop is CASTHSGTYNEQFF. DNA of the CDR3: TGTGCCAGCACCCATAGCGGGACCTACAATGAGCAGTTCTTC.

The chain combines TRBV18 with TRBJ1-4; no clear D. The CDR3 has 16 amino acids. Per the germline V gene, CDR1 is KGHSH and CDR2 is LQKENI. V was clipped by 2 bases and J by 6 bases, with 16 bases between them. In DNA, the CDR3 is TGTGCCAGCTCACCAAGAGGGAGCAGGAGGGATGAAAAACTGTTTTTT. Encoded protein: CASSPRGSRRDEKLFF.

The V gene is TRBV5-1, the J gene TRBJ2-5; D gene unclear. This CDR3 is 14 amino acids long. Germline CDR1 is SGHRS and CDR2 is YFSETQ. V was clipped by 0 bases and J by 5 bases, with 11 bases between them. The CDR3 here is CASSLGGLWETQYF. In nucleotides, the CDR3 is TGCGCCAGCAGCTTGGGGGGTTTATGGGAGACCCAGTACTTC.

This clone came up a few times. The V gene is TRBV5-1, the J gene TRBJ2-1; 9 bases map to TRBD2. The J segment lost 10 bases and the V segment lost 0 bases, leaving 14 bases of the junction unmatched. Germline V gene sequence: CDR1 SGHRS, CDR2 YFSETQ. The length of the CDR3 is 17 residues. The CDR3, as DNA: TGCGCCAGCAGCTTGGTCCCTAGCGGGATCAGAATGGACGAGCAGTTCTTC. Amino acid sequence: CASSLVPSGIRMDEQFF. Variable domain in full (rest from reference TRBV5-1 and TRBJ2-1): KAGVTQTPRYLIKTRGQQVTLSCSPISGHRSVSWYQQTPGQGLQFLFEYFSETQRNKGNFPGRFSGRQFSNSRSEMNVSTLELGDSALYLCASSLVPSGIRMDEQFFGPGTRLTVL.

This chain uses TRBV6-1 with TRBJ1-5; unclear D gene. Germline lookup yields CDR1 MNHNS and CDR2 SASEGT. The length of the CDR3 is 15 residues. The ends were cut back, 3 bases at V and 2 bases at J, with 11 bases in the middle. CDR3 sequence reads: CASSEKYLGNQPQHF. CDR3 in DNA: TGTGCCAGCAGTGAGAAGTACCTTGGCAATCAGCCCCAGCATTTT.

This clone has a handful of counts. The J gene is TRBJ2-7, the V gene TRBV25-1; maybe TRBD1 (6 bases). Germline V CDR1 and CDR2: MGHDK, SYGVNS. V was clipped by 7 bases and J by 1 base, with 17 bases between them. CDR3 size: 15 residues. CDR3 sequence reads: CASTETTGASYEQYF. The CDR3 coding sequence is TGTGCCAGCACCGAAACGACAGGCGCGTCCTACGAGCAGTACTTC.

The chain couples TRBV11-3 to TRBJ2-1, with 9 bases fitting TRBD2. V gave up 3 bases and J gave up 6 bases; unmatched junction bases: 3. Germline V CDR1 and CDR2: SGHNT, YENEEA. This CDR3 has 14 residues. The CDR3: CASSFSSGVNEQFF. The CDR3 DNA follows: TGTGCCAGCAGCTTCTCTAGCGGGGTCAATGAGCAGTTCTTC.

The gene calls are TRBV27 and TRBJ1-1; TRBD1 is a possible D gene (6 bases). The germline gives CDR1 MNHEY, CDR2 SMNVEV (reference sequence). With 8 bases removed from V and 2 bases from J, the gap between germline ends came to 15 bases. The CDR3 is made up of 14 amino acids. CDR3 bases: TGTGCCAGCTTCGTTAAGGGGACAAACACTGAAGCTTTCTTT. This codes for CASFVKGTNTEAFF.

The V call is TRBV30, the J call TRBJ2-1; D gene ambiguous. V was trimmed by 3 bases and J by 7 bases, leaving 7 bases between them. CDR1 GTSNPN and CDR2 SVGIG come from the germline V gene (reference sequence). The CDR3 has 11 residues. The CDR3 nucleotides read TGTGCCTGGAGCAGATGGAATGAGCAGTTCTTC. Translated: CAWSRWNEQFF. The complete variable domain, with remaining parts taken from reference TRBV30 and TRBJ2-1, reads SQTIHQWPATLVQPVGSPLSLECTVEGTSNPNLYWYRQAAGRGLQLLFYSVGIGQISSEVPQNLSASRPQDRQFILSSKKLLLSDSGFYLCAWSRWNEQFFGPGTRLTVL.

The chain is built from TRBV6-1 and TRBJ1-2; D may be TRBD1 (5 bases). Trimming left V 3 bases short and J 6 bases short, with 11 bases between. The CDR3 is 13 amino acids. Germline values: CDR1 MNHNS, CDR2 SASEGT. In DNA form, the CDR3 reads TGTGCCAGCAGTGAGGGCTCAGGGCATGGCTACACCTTC. Translation gives CASSEGSGHGYTF.

The genes are TRBV3-1 (or the pseudogene TRBV3-2) and TRBJ2-1, with a weak D call TRBD2 (5 bases). CDR1 is LGHDT and CDR2 is YNNKEL in the germline V gene (reference sequence). The CDR3 is 14 residues long. Deletions cut 3 bases from V and 3 bases from J, with 9 bases between. CDR3 nucleotides: TGTGCCAGCAGCCAGGACTTGAACTACAATGAGCAGTTCTTC. Its protein product is CASSQDLNYNEQFF.

This clone was counted a single time. V is TRBV5-4 and J is TRBJ2-1; 10 bases are shared with TRBD1. The V segment lost 5 bases and the J segment 4 bases; nucleotides outside the gene matches: 6. Germline assignment: CDR1 SGHNT and CDR2 YYREEE (reference sequence). This CDR3 spans 15 amino acids. The chain's CDR3 is CASSPDRGYYNEQFF. DNA of the CDR3: TGTGCCAGCAGTCCGGACAGGGGGTATTACAATGAGCAGTTCTTC.

This chain connects TRBV5-6 to TRBJ1-1; D perhaps matches TRBD1 (5 bases). This CDR3 region has 15 residues. Germline V lookup: CDR1 SGHDT, CDR2 YYEEEE. The V end was cut by 0 bases, the J end by 2 bases, with 11 bases between. DNA for the CDR3: TGTGCCAGCAGCTTGGCCTGGGGGGATAACACTGAAGCTTTCTTT. This sequence encodes CASSLAWGDNTEAFF.

This chain uses TRBV5-6 with TRBJ2-3; 8 nucleotides match TRBD2. V trimming: 2 bases; J trimming: 3 bases; junction bases outside the gene matches: 8. The CDR3 has 16 residues. In germline, CDR1 is SGHDT, CDR2 YYEEEE. In nucleotides, the CDR3 is TGTGCCAGCAGCTTATTGGCGGGAGGCGCAACAGATACGCAGTATTTT. It encodes CASSLLAGGATDTQYF.

About this clone itself: Other DNA sequences in the same sample also yield this CDR3. The chain has TRBV15 and TRBJ2-5; D is ambiguous. The CDR3 is made up of 12 amino acids. Germline V gene data show CDR1 as LNHNV and CDR2 as YYDKDF (reference sequence). Trimming took off 0 bases at V and 5 bases at J, with 4 bases between the two ends. This CDR3 reads CATSRDIETQYF. CDR3 nucleotides: TGTGCCACCAGCAGAGATATTGAGACCCAGTACTTC.

The rearrangement uses TRBV6-1 and TRBJ1-5; 8 nucleotides match TRBD1. J was trimmed by 2 bases and V by 2 bases; bases with no gene match: 2. Germline CDR1 and CDR2: MNHNS and SASEGT. This CDR3 has 15 residues. CDR3 in DNA: TGTGCCAGCAGTGAACAGGGGGCGGGCAATCAGCCCCAGCATTTT. Encoded protein: CASSEQGAGNQPQHF.

In this sample, this clone turned up once. This chain connects TRBV9 to TRBJ2-7; TRBD1 agrees at 9 bases. V lost 4 bases, J lost 1 base, and 3 bases stayed unmatched. CDR3 length: 14 residues. CDR1 is SGDLS, CDR2 YYNGEE, per germline. The CDR3 loop reads CASSSGTGSYEQYF. The DNA for the CDR3 is TGTGCCAGCAGCTCCGGGACAGGGTCCTACGAGCAGTACTTC.

This clone occurred a few times. This rearrangement joins TRBV2 to TRBJ1-5, with 8 nucleotides matching TRBD1. The CDR3 is 16 residues long. In germline, CDR1 is SNHLY, CDR2 FYNNEI. V was clipped by 9 bases and J by 3 bases; unmatched bases: 13. In DNA form, the CDR3 reads TGTGCCAGTTCTATAATAACGGGACAGGTCAATCAGCCCCAGCATTTT. This sequence encodes CASSIITGQVNQPQHF.

The CDR3 loop is CASSLMFGPYGYTF. The CDR3 DNA is TGTGCCAGCAGCCTGATGTTTGGACCCTATGGCTACACCTTC. V usage is TRBV7-9 and J usage is TRBJ1-2; the D is unclear. The CDR3 is 14 residues long. The V gene's germline CDR1 is SEHNR and CDR2 FQNEAQ (reference sequence). With 5 bases removed from V and 4 bases from J, the gap between germline ends came to 14 bases.

This clone has a single count. The J gene is TRBJ1-2, the V gene TRBV19, with no clear D. This CDR3 is built from 13 residues. V dropped 3 bases and J dropped 2 bases, with 7 bases sitting between them. Germline V gene sequence: CDR1 LNHDA, CDR2 SQIVND (reference sequence). CDR3 nucleotide sequence: TGTGCCAGTAGTATGGGAGGGAACTATGGCTACACCTTC. Amino acids: CASSMGGNYGYTF.